This entry features one T cell receptor (beta chain) sequence. This record belongs to a study of T cell changes during pregnancy in multiple sclerosis. The germline V and J ends were trimmed by 5 bases and 1 base, with 5 bases remaining between them. The CDR3 spans 12 residues. Germline CDR1 reads SGHVS; CDR2 reads FQNEAQ. Generated by immunoSEQ multiplex PCR, the TCRdb table keeps only in-frame clones and is missing some. The table shows 85,000 to 120,000 clones, with about 89% occurring only once. The material sequenced was peripheral blood, taken before pregnancy. The rearrangement joins TRBV7-8 to TRBJ1-1; D remains unclear. This receptor was obtained from a female donor with multiple sclerosis, enrolled in a pregnancy study. In DNA, the CDR3 is TGTGCCAGCAGCGGCCAGAACACTGAAGCTTTCTTT. Its translation: CASSGQNTEAFF. Supplemented by reference TRBV7-8 and TRBJ1-1, the full variable domain reads GAGVSQSPRYKVAKRGQDVALRCDPISGHVSLFWYQQALGQGPEFLTYFQNEAQLDKSGLPSDRFFAERPEGSVSTLKIQRTQQEDSAVYLCASSGQNTEAFFGQGTRLTVV.